What follows are 28 T cell receptor beta chains derived from one specimen sequenced in a study of blood T cell repertoires in COVID-19. Repertoires were generated with immunoSEQ multiplex PCR, while TCRdb's copy carries only in-frame clones and drops some. The sample consists of nearly 200,000 clones, about 80% of them appearing once. The sequenced sample was peripheral blood. These receptor sequences come from a human donor with acute or convalescent COVID-19. The donor label of this sample is uncertain.

The rearrangement uses TRBV9 and TRBJ2-3; perhaps TRBD2 as D (5 bases). Trimming took off 0 bases at V and 2 bases at J, with 10 bases between the two ends. Germline assignment: CDR1 SGDLS and CDR2 YYNGEE. CDR3 length: 15 amino acids. Here the CDR3 reads CASSVVAGVTDTQYF. The CDR3, as DNA: TGTGCCAGCAGCGTAGTGGCGGGTGTCACAGATACGCAGTATTTT.

J is TRBJ2-5 and V is TRBV6-5; D gene unclear. The ends were cut back, 8 bases at V and 2 bases at J, with 9 bases in the middle. The length of the CDR3 is 12 residues. The germline gives CDR1 MNHEY, CDR2 SVGAGI. The CDR3 here is CASALEQETQYF. The CDR3 DNA follows: TGTGCCAGCGCTTTAGAACAAGAGACCCAGTACTTC.

This chain uses TRBV19 with TRBJ1-1; D remains ambiguous. The germline gives CDR1 LNHDA, CDR2 SQIVND (reference sequence). With 3 bases removed from V and 4 bases from J, the gap between germline ends came to 9 bases. The CDR3 is made up of 13 amino acids. The CDR3 loop reads CASSIGVTTEAFF. The CDR3 DNA follows: TGTGCCAGTAGTATCGGGGTGACCACTGAAGCTTTCTTT.

The CDR3 region is CASSLGGTKEEQYF. In nucleotides, the CDR3 is TGTGCCAGCAGCTTAGGCGGGACTAAAGAAGAGCAGTACTTC. The V and J genes are TRBV7-3 and TRBJ2-7; 7 bases line up with TRBD2. V shed 2 bases, J shed 7 bases, and the junction held 8 bases outside the gene matches. Germline-derived CDR1 and CDR2 are SGHTA and FQGTGA. The CDR3 contains 14 residues.

This clone showed up just a few times. The CDR3 is CASSRVQGTNTGELFF. The CDR3 DNA is TGTGCCAGCAGCAGGGTGCAGGGGACGAACACCGGGGAGCTGTTTTTT. V gene TRBV7-2 combines with J gene TRBJ2-2; a possible D gene is TRBD1 (6 bases). V was clipped by 5 bases and J by 0 bases, with 13 bases between them. Germline V lookup: CDR1 SGHTA, CDR2 FQGNSA. The CDR3 sequence is 16 residues long.

The chain uses TRBV6-6 and TRBJ2-2; 7 bases fit TRBD1. The CDR3 runs 16 residues. The germline V gene has CDR1 MNHNY and CDR2 SVGAGI (reference sequence). With V trimmed by 6 bases and J by 4 bases, 11 bases remained unmatched. CDR3 region: CASRSSQGDITGELFF. CDR3 nucleotide sequence: TGTGCCAGCAGGTCGAGTCAGGGGGATATCACCGGGGAGCTGTTTTTT.

This chain joins TRBV2 and TRBJ1-2; unclear D gene. Germline CDR1 and CDR2: SNHLY and FYNNEI. The CDR3 totals 13 residues. The V gene lost 2 bases and the J gene lost 1 base, with 5 bases spanning the gap. CDR3 DNA: TGTGCCAGCAGTGAAAACAGTAACTATGGCTACACCTTC. It is translated as CASSENSNYGYTF. The variable domain in full, with the rest retrieved from reference TRBV2 and TRBJ1-2, is EPEVTQTPSHQVTQMGQEVILRCVPISNHLYFYWYRQILGQKVEFLVSFYNNEISEKSEIFDDQFSVERPDGSNFTLKIRSTKLEDSAMYFCASSENSNYGYTFGSGTRLTVV.

The V and J genes are TRBV24-1 and TRBJ2-2, with TRBD1 identical over 9 bases. This CDR3 region has 18 residues. With V trimmed by 3 bases and J by 5 bases, 12 bases remained unmatched. CDR1 and CDR2 from the germline V gene are KGHDR and SFDVKD. DNA of the CDR3: TGTGCCACCAGTGATCCGACAGGGGGAGAAGGAAAAACCGGGGAGCTGTTTTTT. As protein: CATSDPTGGEGKTGELFF.

Concerning this clone itself: Distinct nucleotide sequences in the sample also encode this CDR3. The DNA of the CDR3 is TGTGCCAGCAGCCCGGGACAGGCAGGGTATGGCTACACCTTC. It codes for CASSPGQAGYGYTF. This chain connects TRBV6-5 to TRBJ1-2, with 8 positions matching TRBD1. The CDR3 is 14 residues long. Germline CDR1 reads MNHEY; CDR2 reads SVGAGI. V gave up 6 bases and J gave up 5 bases; unmatched junction bases: 8.

The chain joins TRBV7-3 to TRBJ2-3; the match to TRBD2 covers 10 bases. V lost 8 bases to trimming and J lost 4 bases; unmatched junction nucleotides: 3. The germline V gene encodes CDR1 SGHTA and CDR2 FQGTGA. This CDR3 is 13 amino acids long. The CDR3 DNA is TGTGCCAGCGCGAGCGGGAGGGCAGATACGCAGTATTTT. Its translation is CASASGRADTQYF.

This clone has just one count. The J gene is TRBJ1-2, the V gene TRBV6-6; weak D call: TRBD1 (5 bases). Germline CDR1 reads MNHNY; CDR2 reads SVGAGI (reference sequence). The CDR3 is made up of 14 amino acids. Trimming took 0 bases from V and 4 from J, leaving 9 bases between them. DNA for the CDR3: TGTGCCAGCAGTTACTCGCAGGGTTTCTATGGCTACACCTTC. This encodes CASSYSQGFYGYTF.

In regard to this clone: At one boundary the junction diverges from the germline segment, which might be a read error. The CDR3 loop is CASSILGLAGDSLF. The DNA of the CDR3 is TGTGCCAGTAGTATATTGGGGCTAGCGGGAGATTCGCTCTTC. The chain recombines TRBV19 with TRBJ2-1, with TRBD2 identical over 10 bases. Per germline, CDR1 LNHDA and CDR2 SQIVND (reference sequence). The CDR3 is 14 amino acids.

The rearrangement joins TRBV5-1 to TRBJ2-1; TRBD2 matches at 13 bases. The V segment lost 4 bases and the J segment 7 bases; nucleotides outside the gene matches: 5. CDR1 and CDR2 (germline): SGHRS, YFSETQ. There are 15 residues in the CDR3. The DNA for the CDR3 is TGCGCCAGCAGCGAGGGACTAGCGGGGTCAAATGAGCAGTTCTTC. As protein: CASSEGLAGSNEQFF.

The V call is TRBV10-3, the J call TRBJ1-5, with 9 nucleotides matching TRBD1. Germline V gene sequence: CDR1 ENHRY, CDR2 SYGVKD. J was trimmed by 4 bases and V by 10 bases; bases with no gene match: 8. The length of the CDR3 is 14 residues. The CDR3 protein is CATQQGALNQPQHF. The CDR3 DNA is TGTGCCACCCAACAGGGGGCCCTGAATCAGCCCCAGCATTTT.

The J gene is TRBJ1-5, the V gene TRBV18; D gene unclear. The V end lost 1 base, the J end lost 7 bases, and 8 bases lay between the germline ends. CDR3 length: 13 amino acids. The germline CDR1 and CDR2 sequences are KGHSH and LQKENI. The CDR3, as DNA: TGTGCCAGCTCACCACAACCCTACCAGCCCCAGCATTTT. This codes for CASSPQPYQPQHF.

The chain couples TRBV10-3 to TRBJ1-1; D perhaps matches TRBD1 (6 bases). This CDR3 has 13 residues. The germline CDR1 and CDR2 sequences are ENHRY and SYGVKD. V lost 6 bases to trimming and J lost 3 bases, with 11 bases between them. The CDR3 here is CAIRAGADTEAFF. In DNA, the CDR3 is TGTGCCATCAGGGCAGGGGCGGACACTGAAGCTTTCTTT.

The chain employs TRBV3-1 (or the pseudogene TRBV3-2) and TRBJ2-7, with D possibly matching TRBD2 (5 bases). The CDR3 contains 13 residues. CDR1 is LGHDT, CDR2 YNNKEL, per germline (reference sequence). V lost 6 bases and J 5 bases, leaving 14 bases between the germline ends. CDR3 DNA: TGTGCCAGCAGTCATAACGCGGGCAACGAGCAGTACTTC. This codes for CASSHNAGNEQYF.

V and J are TRBV27 and TRBJ2-1; the D gene is possibly TRBD2 (6 bases). The CDR3 is made up of 16 amino acids. Trimming pared 6 bases from V and 0 bases from J, leaving 15 bases between. The germline V gene encodes CDR1 MNHEY and CDR2 SMNVEV (reference sequence). The DNA for the CDR3 is TGTGCCAGCAGGTTTGGGACTTCTAGCTCCTACAATGAGCAGTTCTTC. Its protein product is CASRFGTSSSYNEQFF.

V is TRBV6-1 and J is TRBJ1-2; D gene unclear. Deletions cut 3 bases from V and 0 bases from J, with 14 bases between. The CDR3 contains 16 residues. Germline CDR1 MNHNS, CDR2 SASEGT. CDR3 residues: CASSDHSAPSNYGYTF. In nucleotides, the CDR3 is TGTGCCAGCAGTGACCATTCAGCGCCCTCTAACTATGGCTACACCTTC.

The genes are TRBV2 and TRBJ2-7; 10 bases agree with TRBD2. Unmatched junction bases numbered 8, after V lost 7 bases and J lost 5 bases. This CDR3 is built from 14 residues. CDR1 and CDR2 from the germline V gene are SNHLY and FYNNEI. CDR3 residues: CASTGLAGVDEQYF. CDR3 DNA sequence: TGTGCCAGCACGGGGCTAGCGGGAGTTGACGAGCAGTACTTC.

The chain employs TRBV14 and TRBJ2-3, with a tentative D call TRBD1 (5 bases). The CDR3 is 15 amino acids. Per the germline V gene, CDR1 is SGHDN and CDR2 is FVKESK. V lost 1 base and J 7 bases, leaving 15 bases between the germline ends. The CDR3 loop is CASSQAGRAANTQYF. The CDR3 DNA sequence: TGTGCCAGCAGCCAAGCTGGCAGGGCGGCTAATACGCAGTATTTT.

The chain has TRBV6-5 and TRBJ2-3, with unresolved D. V lost 1 base and J 0 bases, leaving 8 bases between the germline ends. The CDR3 is made up of 15 amino acids. CDR1 is MNHEY and CDR2 is SVGAGI in the germline V gene. CDR3 nucleotide sequence: TGTGCCAGCAGTTACTTCGGGTCTAGCACAGATACGCAGTATTTT. This translates into CASSYFGSSTDTQYF.

The chain has TRBV2 and TRBJ2-7; TRBD1 matches at 8 bases. Germline lookup yields CDR1 SNHLY and CDR2 FYNNEI. CDR3 length: 13 residues. V gave up 5 bases and J gave up 3 bases; unmatched junction bases: 3. CDR3 loop: CASSNDRGYEQYF. The CDR3 DNA is TGTGCCAGCAGTAATGACAGGGGCTACGAGCAGTACTTC.

The gene calls are TRBV19 and TRBJ2-1; possibly TRBD2 for D (6 bases). The CDR3 is 16 amino acids. Trimming removed 10 bases from V and 0 bases from J, with 19 bases in between. CDR1 is LNHDA and CDR2 is SQIVND in the germline V gene (reference sequence). CDR3 protein: CATKSRGTFSYNEQFF. In DNA form, the CDR3 reads TGTGCCACCAAAAGCCGGGGGACTTTCTCCTACAATGAGCAGTTCTTC.

This clone was counted between two and nine times. The chain has TRBV11-2 and TRBJ2-7; a weak D match, TRBD1 (5 bases). Trimming pared 5 bases from V and 5 bases from J, leaving 7 bases between. Germline lookup yields CDR1 SGHAT and CDR2 FQNNGV. CDR3 length: 11 residues. The CDR3 loop is CASSRRDEQYF. The DNA of the CDR3 is TGTGCCAGCAGCCGCAGGGACGAGCAGTACTTC.

The chain links TRBV29-1 to TRBJ1-1, with a possible D match to TRBD1 (6 bases). This CDR3 has 12 residues. CDR1 SQVTM and CDR2 ANQGSEA come from the germline V gene. V was shortened by 4 bases and J by 6 bases, with 12 bases between the two germline ends. The chain's CDR3 is CSVAQTGPEAFF. The DNA of the CDR3 is TGCAGCGTTGCCCAGACAGGTCCTGAAGCTTTCTTT.

This chain joins TRBV18 and TRBJ1-3; a possible D gene is TRBD1 (6 bases). Germline CDR1 KGHSH, CDR2 LQKENI. CDR3 length equals 16 residues. The V end was cut by 1 base, the J end by 0 bases, with 10 bases between. In DNA form, the CDR3 reads TGTGCCAGCTCACCACTGGACAGCCTCTCTGGAAACACCATATATTTT. It is translated as CASSPLDSLSGNTIYF.

This clone occurred once. The chain uses TRBV20-1 and TRBJ2-7; the match to TRBD2 covers 8 bases. The CDR3 consists of 11 residues. Germline V gives CDR1 DFQATT, CDR2 SNEGSKA (reference sequence). V shed 5 bases and J 6 bases; nucleotides not matched to a gene: 3. The CDR3: CSAFSGTEQYF. The CDR3, as DNA: TGCAGTGCTTTTAGCGGGACCGAGCAGTACTTC.